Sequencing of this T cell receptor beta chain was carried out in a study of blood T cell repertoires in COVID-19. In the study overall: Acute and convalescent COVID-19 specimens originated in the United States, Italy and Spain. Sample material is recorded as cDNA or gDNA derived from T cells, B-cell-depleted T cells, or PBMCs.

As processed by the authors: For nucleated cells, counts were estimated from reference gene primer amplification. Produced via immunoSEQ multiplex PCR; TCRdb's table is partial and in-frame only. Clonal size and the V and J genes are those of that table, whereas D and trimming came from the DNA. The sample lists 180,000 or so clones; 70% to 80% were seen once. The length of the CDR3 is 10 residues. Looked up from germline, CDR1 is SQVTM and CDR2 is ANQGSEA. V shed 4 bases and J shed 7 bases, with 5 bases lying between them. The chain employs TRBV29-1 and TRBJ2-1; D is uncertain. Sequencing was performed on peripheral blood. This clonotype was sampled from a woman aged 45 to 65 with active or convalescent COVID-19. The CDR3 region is CSVARNEQFF. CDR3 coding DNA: TGCAGCGTTGCGCGGAATGAGCAGTTCTTC.